This TCR beta chain comes out of a study of blood T cell repertoires in COVID-19. Study in general: Nucleic acid was either cDNA or gDNA, and it came from T cells, B-cell-depleted T cells, or PBMCs.

Source study methods: Researchers report that nucleated cell counts were estimated from reference gene primer amplification. Generated by immunoSEQ multiplex PCR, the TCRdb table keeps only in-frame clones and is missing some. The V and J calls and clone size were taken over from that table, and D and trimming were inferred from the DNA. The data contain 65,000 to 85,000 clones, 85% to 90% of them seen just once; the ten biggest clones take up 2.5% to 3%. The sequenced sample was peripheral blood. The receptor's source is a man aged 50 to 59 with acute or convalescent COVID-19.

The CDR3 protein is CASSQNDRDGELFF. CDR3 DNA: TGTGCCAGCAGCCAGAACGACAGGGACGGGGAGCTGTTTTTT. V and J are TRBV7-9 and TRBJ2-2, with 7 bases fitting TRBD1. Germline V CDR1 and CDR2: SEHNR, FQNEAQ (reference sequence). The CDR3 has 14 residues. The J segment lost 7 bases and the V segment lost 5 bases, leaving 7 bases of the junction unmatched.